This T cell receptor (beta chain) comes out of a study of blood T cell repertoires in COVID-19. At the level of the study: Acute and convalescent COVID-19 samples came from the United States, Italy and Spain. From T cells, B-cell-depleted T cells, or PBMCs came the material, which was cDNA or gDNA.

Sequencing used immunoSEQ multiplex PCR; TCRdb keeps in-frame clones, though not all of them. The sample yields some 48,000 clones, 90% seen once. CDR3 size: 17 residues. Sequenced material: peripheral blood. The V and J genes are TRBV21-1 and TRBJ1-2; TRBD1 is the table's D call, not checked against the DNA. TRBV21-1 represents a pseudogene. The clonotype comes from a man between 65 and 80 years old with acute or convalescent COVID-19. In nucleotides, the CDR3 is TGTGCCAGCAGCAAAGCGAACAGGGGGTGCCCCTCCTATGGCTACACCTTC. Translation: CASSKANRGCPSYGYTF.